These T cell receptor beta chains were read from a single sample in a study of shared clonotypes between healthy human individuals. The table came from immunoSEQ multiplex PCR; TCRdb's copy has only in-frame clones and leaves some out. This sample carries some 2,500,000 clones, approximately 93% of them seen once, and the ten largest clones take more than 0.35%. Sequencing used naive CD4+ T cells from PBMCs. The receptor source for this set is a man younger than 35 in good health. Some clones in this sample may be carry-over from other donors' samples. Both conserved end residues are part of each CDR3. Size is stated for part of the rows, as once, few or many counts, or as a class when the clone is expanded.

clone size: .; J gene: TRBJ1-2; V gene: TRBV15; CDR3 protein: CATSARDRDNYGYTF
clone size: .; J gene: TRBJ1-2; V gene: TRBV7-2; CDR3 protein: CASSSPLGSPNYGYTF
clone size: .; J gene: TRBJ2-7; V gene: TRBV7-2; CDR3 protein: CASSSWGSYEQYF
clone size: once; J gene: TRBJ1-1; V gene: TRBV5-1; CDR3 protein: CASSLRTGTEAFF
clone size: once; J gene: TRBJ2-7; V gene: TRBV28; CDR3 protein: CASSSASGQFSYEQYF
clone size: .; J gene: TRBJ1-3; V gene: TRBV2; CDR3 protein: CASSDRVGGNTIYF
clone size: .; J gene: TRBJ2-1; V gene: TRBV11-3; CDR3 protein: CASSFGTSGNNEQFF
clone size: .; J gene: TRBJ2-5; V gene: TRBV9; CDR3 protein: CASSARGDRTETQYF
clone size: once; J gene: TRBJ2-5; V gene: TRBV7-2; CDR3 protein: CASSPLGRQETQYF
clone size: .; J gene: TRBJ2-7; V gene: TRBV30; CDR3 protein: CAWSGGSSYEQYF
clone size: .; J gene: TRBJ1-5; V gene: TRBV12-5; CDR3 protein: CASGLGRNQPQHF
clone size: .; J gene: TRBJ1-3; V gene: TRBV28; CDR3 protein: CATYTTGESRNTIYF
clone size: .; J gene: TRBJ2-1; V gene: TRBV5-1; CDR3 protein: CASSLSGVDEQFF
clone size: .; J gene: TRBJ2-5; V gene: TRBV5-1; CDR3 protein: CASSLGSSLTLQDQETQYF
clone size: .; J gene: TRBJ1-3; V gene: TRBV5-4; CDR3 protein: CASSFNTIYF
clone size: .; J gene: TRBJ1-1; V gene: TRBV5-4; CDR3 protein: CASSLNRDPSRAFF
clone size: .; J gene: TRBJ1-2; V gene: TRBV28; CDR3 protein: CASSLRRPTPGGYTF
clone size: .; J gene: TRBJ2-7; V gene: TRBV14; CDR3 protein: CASSQDLGYEQYF
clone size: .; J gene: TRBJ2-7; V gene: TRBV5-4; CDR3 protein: CASSPGVTSYEQYF
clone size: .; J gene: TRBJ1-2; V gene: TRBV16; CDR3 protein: CASSLMRTNYGYTF
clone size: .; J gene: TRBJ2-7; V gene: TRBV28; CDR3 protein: CASRWGTAYEQYF
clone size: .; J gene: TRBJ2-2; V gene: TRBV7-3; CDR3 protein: CASSLRAANTGELFF
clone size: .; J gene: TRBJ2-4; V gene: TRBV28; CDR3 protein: CASSLQGSFNIQYF
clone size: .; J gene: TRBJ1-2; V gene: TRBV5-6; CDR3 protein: CASSLRQARGYTF
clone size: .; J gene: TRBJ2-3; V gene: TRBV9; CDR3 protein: CASSAAGTGKTDTQYF
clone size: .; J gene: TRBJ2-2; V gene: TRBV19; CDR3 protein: CASRGQGGWTGELFF
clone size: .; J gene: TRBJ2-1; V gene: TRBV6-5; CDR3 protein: CASSSRRDGNEQFF
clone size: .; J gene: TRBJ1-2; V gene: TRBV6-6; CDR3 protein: CASSPGQGLPGYTF
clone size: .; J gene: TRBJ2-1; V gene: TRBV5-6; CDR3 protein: CASRQAPGQGHEQFF
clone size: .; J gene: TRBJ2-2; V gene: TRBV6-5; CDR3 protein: CASREGSSEGGELFF
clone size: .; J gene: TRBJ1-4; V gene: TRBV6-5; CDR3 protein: CATTLAGVNEKLFF
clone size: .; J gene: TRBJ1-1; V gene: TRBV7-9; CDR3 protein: CASSLLQGLLNTEAFF
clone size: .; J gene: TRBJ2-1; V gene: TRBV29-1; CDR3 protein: CSVELAGGLNEQFF
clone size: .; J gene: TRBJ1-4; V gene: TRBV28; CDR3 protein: CASSFPRSNEKLFF
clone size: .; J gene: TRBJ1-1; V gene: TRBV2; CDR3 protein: CASTITGTKNTEAFF
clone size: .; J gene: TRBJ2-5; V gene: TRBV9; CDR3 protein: CASSAWTGEETQYF
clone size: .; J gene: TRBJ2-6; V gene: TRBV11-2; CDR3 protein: CASSIDRVSGANVLTF
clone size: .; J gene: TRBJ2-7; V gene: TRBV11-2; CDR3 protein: CASSFYHEQYF
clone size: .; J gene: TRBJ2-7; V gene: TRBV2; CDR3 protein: CASSDRDTEQYF
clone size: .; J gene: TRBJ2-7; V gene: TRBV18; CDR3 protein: CASSPSHTYFSDEQYF
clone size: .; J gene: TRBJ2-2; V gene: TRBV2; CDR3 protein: CASSEVTDTGELFF
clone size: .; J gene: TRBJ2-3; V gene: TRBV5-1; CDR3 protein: CASSLGGEVADTQYF
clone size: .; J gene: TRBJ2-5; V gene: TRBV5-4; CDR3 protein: CASSSRDRGLQETQYF
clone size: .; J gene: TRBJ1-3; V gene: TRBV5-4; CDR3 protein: CASSDRTGTTGNTIYF
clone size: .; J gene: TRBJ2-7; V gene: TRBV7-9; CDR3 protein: CASSPLDGTREQYF
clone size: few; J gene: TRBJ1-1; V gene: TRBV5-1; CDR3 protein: CASSSSLPMNTEAFF
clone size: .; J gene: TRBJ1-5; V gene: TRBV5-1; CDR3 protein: CASSLEGDPRQPQHF
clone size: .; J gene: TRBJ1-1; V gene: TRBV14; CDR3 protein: CASSQAQGTMNTEAFF
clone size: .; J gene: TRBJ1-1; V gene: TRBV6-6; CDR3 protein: CASSHRTGVDTEAFF
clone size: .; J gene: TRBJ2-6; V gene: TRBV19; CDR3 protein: CASSSGGSGANVLTF
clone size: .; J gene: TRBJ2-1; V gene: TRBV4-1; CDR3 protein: CASSKGLAGGLPYNEQFF
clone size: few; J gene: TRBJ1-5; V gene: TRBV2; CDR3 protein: CASSERTGDQPQHF
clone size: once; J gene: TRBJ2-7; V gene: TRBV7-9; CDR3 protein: CASSLALAGPYEQYF
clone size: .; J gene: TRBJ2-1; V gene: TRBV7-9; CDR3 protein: CASSYGRSGRADEQFF
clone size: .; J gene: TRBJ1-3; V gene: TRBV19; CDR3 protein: CATHPGRRSGNTIYF
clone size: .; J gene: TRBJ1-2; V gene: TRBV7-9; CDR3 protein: CASSLGGTGYTF
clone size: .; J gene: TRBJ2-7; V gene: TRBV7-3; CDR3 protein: CASSLGLAANEQYF
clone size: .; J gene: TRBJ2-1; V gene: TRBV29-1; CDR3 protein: CSVDAFSYNEQFF
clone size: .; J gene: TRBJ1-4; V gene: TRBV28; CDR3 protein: CASSSIGQKLFF